Below, one TCR beta chain is given with its context. Its matching antigen is unknown. A single record per CDR3 protein comes from TCRdb applying MiXCR to the RACE reads. The sample carries some 200,000 distinct CDR3 sequences, around 24% recorded once. The data originate from a study of human T cells and chemical hapten exposure. Regarding time point: patch test 1, 2 weeks after DPC sensitization. Treatment noted: therapeutic diphenylcyclopropenone sensitization with weekly scalp DPC. Findings of the study overall: Donors in the study had alopecia, meaning their immune response may differ from healthy people's.

This CDR3 spans 15 amino acids. Trimming left V 6 bases short and J 2 bases short, with 14 bases between. This receptor was taken from a woman in her forties or fifties with alopecia areata. Some clones in this sample may be carry-over from other donors' samples. V usage is TRBV12-3 or TRBV12-4 and J usage is TRBJ1-5, with D unresolved. The input for sequencing was whole blood, taken in connection with sensitization to the hapten diphenylcyclopropenone (DPC). The chain's CDR3 is CASRRAGSGNQPQHF. DNA of the CDR3: TGTGCCAGCAGACGGGCGGGGTCGGGCAATCAGCCCCAGCATTTT.